The entry below describes one TCR beta chain. Its specificity is unknown. The entry originates in a study of resident and recirculating memory T cells in vitiligo. Some clones are missing from TCRdb's copy, which holds only in-frame ones; the method was immunoSEQ multiplex PCR. The data contain 70,000 to 85,000 clones, about nine tenths of them singletons. The CDR3 loop spans 13 amino acids. The V gene's germline CDR1 is MNHEY and CDR2 SVGAGI. Between the trimmed V and J ends, which lost 4 bases and 3 bases, there was a span of 10 bases. Whole-study findings and limits: Vitiligo lesions lacked a unique dominant clone, and clonality varied. TCR sequences were not conserved across biopsy sites or patients.

No patient showed confetti depigmentation, a clinical sign of active disease. The chain combines TRBV6-5 with TRBJ2-7; D call uncertain. Material: blood. The receptor's source is a male donor with vitiligo. The CDR3 coding sequence is TGTGCCAGCAGTTCCATCACAGACTACGAGCAGTACTTC. Protein: CASSSITDYEQYF.